What follows describes a single T cell receptor beta chain. Its matching antigen is unknown. This sample is part of a study of shared clonotypes between healthy human individuals. Study details: Plates per donor: three CD4 naive, three CD4 memory, two CD8 naive, one CD8 memory.

Study conclusions and caveats: Shared clonotypes: 4.5% to 6% naive CD4, around 4% naive CD8, less than 2.5% memory CD4, under 0.5% memory CD8.

Sequencing was at deep level. Profiling relied on immunoSEQ multiplex PCR, and the TCRdb table lists in-frame clones only, not all of them. The sample includes approximately 1,000,000 clones, approximately 77% of them seen just once. Donors, without exception, were Caucasian adults residing in Nashville, Tennessee. The sequenced sample was memory CD4+ T cells from PBMCs. Subset meaning: CD45RA-negative fraction. The source is a man younger than 35 in good health. Some clones in this sample may be carry-over from other donors' samples.

The chain's CDR3 is CASTPGQTYGYTF. The CDR3 DNA reads TGTGCCAGCACCCCGGGACAGACCTATGGCTACACCTTC. The chain carries TRBV7-9 and TRBJ1-2; 7 nucleotides agree with TRBD1. The V segment lost 7 bases and the J segment 4 bases; nucleotides outside the gene matches: 6. CDR3 length equals 13 residues. Germline V gives CDR1 SEHNR, CDR2 FQNEAQ (reference sequence).